These T cell receptor beta chains were read from a single sample in a study of T cells after yellow fever vaccination. TCRdb reprocessed the 5' RACE reads via MiXCR and lists one record per CDR3 protein. The sample includes 280,000 or so distinct CDR3 sequences, under 9% of them seen just once. Here the sequenced sample was CD4+ T cells sorted from PBMCs, taken 5 days after the yellow fever booster vaccination. These receptors were collected from a man younger than 35 who received the YFV17D yellow fever vaccine. The CDR3 runs from the conserved cysteine through the conserved F or W. The D gene is left open where the match is weak. The size entry is marked missing in some rows and otherwise reads once, few, many or a size class.

clone size,D gene,V gene,J gene,CDR3 DNA,CDR3 protein
.,.,TRBV7-3,TRBJ2-3,TGTGCCAGCAGCTTAAATCGCCCGGGACTTCCCCGAGATACGCAGTATTTT,CASSLNRPGLPRDTQYF
few,.,TRBV10-3,TRBJ1-4,TGTGCCATCAGTGACTCGGGACCCTCCCGGGGAAATGAAAAACTGTTTTTT,CAISDSGPSRGNEKLFF
.,.,TRBV20-1,TRBJ1-5,TGCAGTGCTGGGACCCCCGAGGTTAGGAGCAATCAGCCCCAGCATTTT,CSAGTPEVRSNQPQHF
.,.,TRBV21-1,TRBJ1-5,TGTGCCAGCAGCTCGGACAGGAATAGCAATCAGCCCCAGCATTTT,CASSSDRNSNQPQHF
once,.,TRBV6-2/TRBV6-3,TRBJ2-7,TGTGCCAGCAGTTACTCGGCTAACTTATACGAGCAGTACTTC,CASSYSANLYEQYF
few,.,TRBV7-9,TRBJ2-1,TGTGCCAGCACCTCCCCCCCGTCGGGTTCCTACAATGAGCAGTTCTTC,CASTSPPSGSYNEQFF
few,.,TRBV10-2,TRBJ2-7,TGCGCCAGCAGTGGGCAGGGCACTGTAGTCTACGAGCAGTACTTC,CASSGQGTVVYEQYF
few,.,TRBV6-1,TRBJ2-1,TGTGCCAGCAATAGGGGCGCCCAGGGTCTTATCAATGAGCAGTTCTTC,CASNRGAQGLINEQFF
few,TRBD1,TRBV29-1,TRBJ2-1,TGCAGCACGTGGACAGGGTCCTACAATGAGCAGTTCTTC,CSTWTGSYNEQFF
few,TRBD1,TRBV27,TRBJ2-3,TGTGCCAGCAGTCCCCGCTACAGGGGAGCGTCAGATACGCAGTATTTT,CASSPRYRGASDTQYF
.,TRBD1,TRBV6-5,TRBJ1-2,TGTGCCAGCAGACTCTATAGCACAGGGGGCTATGGCTACACCTTC,CASRLYSTGGYGYTF
few,.,TRBV6-6,TRBJ1-4,TGTGCCAGCAGTTACCTGGTTGTCGGTCAGGGGGAAAAACTGTTTTTT,CASSYLVVGQGEKLFF
many,TRBD2,TRBV6-2/TRBV6-3,TRBJ2-1,TGTGCCAGCAGCCCCAGGACTAGCGGGGGCTACTTC,CASSPRTSGGYF
.,.,TRBV5-1,TRBJ2-5,TGCGCCAGCAGCTTGACAGGGAACCAAGAGACCCAGTACTTC,CASSLTGNQETQYF
few,TRBD1,TRBV10-2,TRBJ1-6,TGCGCCAGCAGTGAGGGGGACAGGGTGATATTCTCACCCCTCCACTTT,CASSEGDRVIFSPLHF
.,TRBD1,TRBV4-3,TRBJ2-5,TGCGCCAGCAGCCGGGGATGGACAGGGGAAGAGACCCAGTACTTC,CASSRGWTGEETQYF
.,.,TRBV7-9,TRBJ2-3,TGTGCCAGCAGCCCTTATTCAGGAGATACGCAGTATTTT,CASSPYSGDTQYF
.,TRBD2,TRBV20-1,TRBJ2-3,TGCAGTGCTACACTAGCGGGGGCGGGGGATACGCAGTATTTT,CSATLAGAGDTQYF
few,.,TRBV7-9,TRBJ2-5,TGTGCCAGCAGCTTATCTAGGCGGACCCAGTACTTC,CASSLSRRTQYF
few,TRBD1,TRBV18,TRBJ2-7,TGTGCCAGCTCACCTCTTTCGCAGGGGGCTATCGAGCAGTACTTC,CASSPLSQGAIEQYF
few,.,TRBV18,TRBJ1-5,TGTGCCAGCTCACCTAAACGGGGTGGACAGCCCCAGCATTTT,CASSPKRGGQPQHF
many,.,TRBV4-1,TRBJ2-1,TGCGCCAGCAGCCAATTGGGACCCTACAATGAGCAGTTCTTC,CASSQLGPYNEQFF
few,.,TRBV20-1,TRBJ2-5,TGCAGTGCTCTCGCCTGGGGGGAAGAGACCCAGTACTTC,CSALAWGEETQYF
.,.,TRBV5-1,TRBJ2-1,TGCGCCAGCAGTTCCGCCCCGGACAGAAATGAGCAGTTCTTC,CASSSAPDRNEQFF
many,.,TRBV5-1,TRBJ2-2,TGCGCCAGCAGCTCAGGGACGACCACCGGGGAGCTGTTTTTT,CASSSGTTTGELFF
many,TRBD2,TRBV7-3,TRBJ2-3,TGTGCCAGCAGCCTTGCCGGGACTAGCCCAGATACGCAGTATTTT,CASSLAGTSPDTQYF
.,.,TRBV12-3/TRBV12-4,TRBJ2-5,TGTGCCAGCAGTCCCTGGTCGGTGGGCGGACAAGAGACCCAGTACTTC,CASSPWSVGGQETQYF
few,TRBD1,TRBV6-6,TRBJ1-2,TGTGCCAGCAGGGTGGGACAGGGGGCTTATGGCTACACCTTC,CASRVGQGAYGYTF
.,.,TRBV6-5,TRBJ1-1,TGTGCCAGCGCCCGCCCTAATATGGCTGAAGCTTTCTTT,CASARPNMAEAFF
many,.,TRBV20-1,TRBJ1-2,TGCAGTGCCAGCCCTCCGGGGAACCCCACCTATGGCTACACCTTC,CSASPPGNPTYGYTF
many,TRBD1,TRBV20-1,TRBJ1-2,TGCAGTGCTTCAACCGGGACAGTTACCTATGGCTACACCTTC,CSASTGTVTYGYTF
.,.,TRBV6-2/TRBV6-3,TRBJ2-7,TGTGCCAGCAGTTCCGGGGGTTCCTACGAGCAGTACTTC,CASSSGGSYEQYF
many,.,TRBV20-1,TRBJ2-7,TGCAGTGCTAGAGCGACAACAGCCTACGAGCAGTACTTC,CSARATTAYEQYF
few,.,TRBV18,TRBJ2-1,TGTGCCAGCTCACCACGAGCGGTTCCAAGCTCCTACAATGAGCAGTTCTTC,CASSPRAVPSSYNEQFF
many,TRBD2,TRBV7-9,TRBJ2-3,TGTGCCAGCAGCGCTCGGACTAGCGGCGATACGCAGTATTTT,CASSARTSGDTQYF
.,.,TRBV30,TRBJ2-7,TGTGCCTGGTTCTCCGGCGCCTACGAGCAGTACTTC,CAWFSGAYEQYF
.,.,TRBV10-3,TRBJ2-3,TGTGCCATCAGTGAGAGCGGTTTCACAGATACGCAGTATTTT,CAISESGFTDTQYF
few,.,TRBV15,TRBJ2-1,TGTGCCACCAGCAGAGGAACCACCTTCTACAATGAGCAGTTCTTC,CATSRGTTFYNEQFF
few,TRBD1,TRBV28,TRBJ2-4,TGTGCCAGCTTCTCGACAGGGGTAAACATTCAGTACTTC,CASFSTGVNIQYF
.,.,TRBV4-3,TRBJ1-6,TGCGCCAGCAGCCAAGACCACAATGGTTCACCCCTCCACTTT,CASSQDHNGSPLHF
.,TRBD1,TRBV15,TRBJ2-4,TGTGCCACCAGCAGAGAAGTGGGAGGGACAGGGTTAGCCAAATACATTCAGTACTTC,CATSREVGGTGLAKYIQYF
few,.,TRBV4-1,TRBJ2-1,TGCGCCAGCAGCCAAGGGGGCCGGGGGCCTAACTACAATGAGCAGTTCTTC,CASSQGGRGPNYNEQFF
many,.,TRBV7-6,TRBJ1-2,TGTGCCAGCAGCTCCACAGGGAAAAGAGCTGGCTACACCTTC,CASSSTGKRAGYTF
few,.,TRBV5-1,TRBJ2-6,TGCGCCAGCACCCTGGGACGGGCCTCTGGGGCCAACGTCCTGACTTTC,CASTLGRASGANVLTF
few,.,TRBV29-1,TRBJ1-1,TGCAGCGTTGAAAGGTTGGCAGGGAGCACTGAAGCTTTCTTT,CSVERLAGSTEAFF
few,TRBD1,TRBV7-2,TRBJ1-2,TGTGCCAGCAGCTCGGGACAGGGGTTTGGCTACACCTTC,CASSSGQGFGYTF
few,.,TRBV4-3,TRBJ1-5,TGCGCCAGCAGCCAAGAGTTCCGGCAGCCCCAGCATTTT,CASSQEFRQPQHF